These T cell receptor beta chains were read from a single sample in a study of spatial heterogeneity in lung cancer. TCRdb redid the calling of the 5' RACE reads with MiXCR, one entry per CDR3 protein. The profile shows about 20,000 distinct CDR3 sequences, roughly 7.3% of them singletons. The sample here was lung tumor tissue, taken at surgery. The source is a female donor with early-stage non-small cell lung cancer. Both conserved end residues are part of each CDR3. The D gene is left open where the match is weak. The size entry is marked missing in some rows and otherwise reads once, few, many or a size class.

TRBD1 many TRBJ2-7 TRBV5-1 CASSLDFPPQGAGYEQYF TGCGCCAGCAGCTTGGATTTCCCCCCACAGGGGGCGGGGTACGAGCAGTACTTC
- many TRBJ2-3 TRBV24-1 CATSDLHGGLARDTQYF TGTGCCACCAGTGATTTGCACGGGGGACTCGCTAGAGATACGCAGTATTTT
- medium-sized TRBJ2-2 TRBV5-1 CASRQGRTGELFF TGCGCCAGCAGACAGGGAAGGACCGGGGAGCTGTTTTTT
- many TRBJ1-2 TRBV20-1 CSARDGPSGASNYGYTF TGCAGTGCTAGAGACGGGCCCTCGGGGGCGTCTAACTATGGCTACACCTTC
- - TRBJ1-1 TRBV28 CASSLSGIFLSNTEAFF TGTGCCAGCAGTTTAAGTGGAATATTCCTATCGAACACTGAAGCTTTCTTT
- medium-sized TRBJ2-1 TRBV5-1 CASSLEVGQEQFF TGCGCCAGCAGCTTGGAAGTGGGGCAGGAGCAGTTCTTC
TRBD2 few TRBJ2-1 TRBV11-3 CASSSPGLAGTYNEQFF TGTGCCAGCAGCTCGCCCGGACTAGCGGGTACCTACAATGAGCAGTTCTTC
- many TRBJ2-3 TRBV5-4 CASSQGLGTDTQYF TGTGCCAGCAGCCAGGGACTGGGCACAGATACGCAGTATTTT
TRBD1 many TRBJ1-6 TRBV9 CASSVAPGTGGSPLHF TGTGCCAGCAGCGTCGCCCCCGGGACAGGGGGATCACCCCTCCACTTT
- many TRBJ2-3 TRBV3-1 CASSQDTFSTDTQYF TGTGCCAGCAGCCAAGATACCTTTAGCACAGATACGCAGTATTTT